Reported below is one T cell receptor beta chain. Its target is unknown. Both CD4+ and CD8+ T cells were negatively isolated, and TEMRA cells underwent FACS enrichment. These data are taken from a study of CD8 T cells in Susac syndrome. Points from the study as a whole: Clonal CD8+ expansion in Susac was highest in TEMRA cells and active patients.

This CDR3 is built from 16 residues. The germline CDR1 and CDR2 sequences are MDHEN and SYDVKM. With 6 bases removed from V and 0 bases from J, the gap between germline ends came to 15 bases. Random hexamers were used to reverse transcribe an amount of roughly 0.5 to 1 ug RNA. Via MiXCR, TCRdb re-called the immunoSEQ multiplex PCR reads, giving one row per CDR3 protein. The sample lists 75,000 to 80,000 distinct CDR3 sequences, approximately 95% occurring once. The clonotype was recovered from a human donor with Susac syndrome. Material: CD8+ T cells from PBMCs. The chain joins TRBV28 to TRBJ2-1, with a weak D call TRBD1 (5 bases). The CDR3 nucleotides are TGTGCCAGCAGCCAAAGGGGCGCACTCTCCTACAATGAGCAGTTCTTC. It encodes CASSQRGALSYNEQFF.